Sequencing of this TCR beta chain was carried out in a study of CD8 T cells in ankylosing spondylitis. V gave up 3 bases and J gave up 4 bases; unmatched junction bases: 7. This CDR3 is built from 15 residues. Germline CDR1 reads SNHLY; CDR2 reads FYNNEI. Each TCR beta library was made by quantitative 5'-RACE that incorporated molecular barcodes. TCRdb reprocessed the 5' RACE reads via MiXCR and lists one record per CDR3 protein. In the table there are around 300,000 distinct CDR3 sequences, 9.5% to 13% of which are singletons. This clonotype was recorded a few times. The clonotype comes from a female donor with ankylosing spondylitis or in good health (not recorded which). The chain is built from TRBV2 and TRBJ2-3, with TRBD2 matching 7 bases. Specimen: blood, either unsorted or a sorted T cell fraction (not recorded which). The DNA for the CDR3 is TGTGCCAGCAGTGACTGGGCGGGAGCAGCAGATACGCAGTATTTT. As protein: CASSDWAGAADTQYF.